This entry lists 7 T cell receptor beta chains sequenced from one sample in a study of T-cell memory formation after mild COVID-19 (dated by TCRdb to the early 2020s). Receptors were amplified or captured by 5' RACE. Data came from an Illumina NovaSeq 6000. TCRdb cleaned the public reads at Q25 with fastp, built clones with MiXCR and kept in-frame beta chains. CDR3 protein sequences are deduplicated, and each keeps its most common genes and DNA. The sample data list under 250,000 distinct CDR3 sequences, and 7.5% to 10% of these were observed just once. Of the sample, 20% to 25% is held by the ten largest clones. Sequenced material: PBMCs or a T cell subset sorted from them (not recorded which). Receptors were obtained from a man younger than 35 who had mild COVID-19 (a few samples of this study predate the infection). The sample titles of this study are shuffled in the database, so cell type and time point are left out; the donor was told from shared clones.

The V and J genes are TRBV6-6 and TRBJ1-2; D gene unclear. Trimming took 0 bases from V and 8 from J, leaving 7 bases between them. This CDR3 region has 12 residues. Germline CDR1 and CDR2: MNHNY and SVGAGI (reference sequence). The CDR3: CASSYSVGGYTF. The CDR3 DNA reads TGTGCCAGCAGTTACTCGGTAGGGGGCTACACCTTC.

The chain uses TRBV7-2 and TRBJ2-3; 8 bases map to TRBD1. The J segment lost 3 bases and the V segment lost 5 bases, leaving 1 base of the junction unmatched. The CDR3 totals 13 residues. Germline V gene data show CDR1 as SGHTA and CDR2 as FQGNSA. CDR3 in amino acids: CASSRQGTDTQYF. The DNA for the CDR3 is TGTGCCAGCAGCCGACAGGGGACAGATACGCAGTATTTT.

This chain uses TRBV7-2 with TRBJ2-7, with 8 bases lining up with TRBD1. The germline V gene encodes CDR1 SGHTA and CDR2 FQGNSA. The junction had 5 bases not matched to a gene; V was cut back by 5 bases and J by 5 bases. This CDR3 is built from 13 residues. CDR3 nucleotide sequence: TGTGCCAGCAGCGATCTGGACAGGGACGAGCAGTACTTC. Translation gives CASSDLDRDEQYF.

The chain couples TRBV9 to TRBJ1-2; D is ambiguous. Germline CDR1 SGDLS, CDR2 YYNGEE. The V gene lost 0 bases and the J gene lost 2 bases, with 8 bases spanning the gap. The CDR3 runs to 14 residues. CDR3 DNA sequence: TGTGCCAGCAGCGTAGTAGCAGGAAACTATGGCTACACCTTC. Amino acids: CASSVVAGNYGYTF.

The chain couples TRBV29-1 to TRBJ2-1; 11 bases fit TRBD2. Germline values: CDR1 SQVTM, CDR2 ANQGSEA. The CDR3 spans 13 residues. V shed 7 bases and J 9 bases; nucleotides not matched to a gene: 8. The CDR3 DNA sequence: TGCAGCGCACCCCGACTAGCGGGGATTGAGCAGTTCTTC. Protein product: CSAPRLAGIEQFF.

The CDR3 sequence is CASSQTGAAEETQYF. As DNA, the CDR3 is TGCGCCAGCAGCCAAACCGGGGCAGCCGAAGAGACCCAGTACTTC. The chain has TRBV4-3 and TRBJ2-5; D is perhaps TRBD1 or TRBD2 (5 bases each). The germline gives CDR1 LGHNA, CDR2 YSLEER. Between the trimmed V and J ends, which lost 2 bases and 3 bases, there was a span of 13 bases. There are 15 residues in the CDR3.

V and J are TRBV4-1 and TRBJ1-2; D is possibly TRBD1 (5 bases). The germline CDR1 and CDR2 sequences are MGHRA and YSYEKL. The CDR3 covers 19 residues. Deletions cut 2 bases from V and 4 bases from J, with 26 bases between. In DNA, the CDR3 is TGCGCCAGCAGCCAATTCGCCCGGGGGAGTGGTAGAAAGTTCTATGGCTACACCTTC. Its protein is CASSQFARGSGRKFYGYTF.